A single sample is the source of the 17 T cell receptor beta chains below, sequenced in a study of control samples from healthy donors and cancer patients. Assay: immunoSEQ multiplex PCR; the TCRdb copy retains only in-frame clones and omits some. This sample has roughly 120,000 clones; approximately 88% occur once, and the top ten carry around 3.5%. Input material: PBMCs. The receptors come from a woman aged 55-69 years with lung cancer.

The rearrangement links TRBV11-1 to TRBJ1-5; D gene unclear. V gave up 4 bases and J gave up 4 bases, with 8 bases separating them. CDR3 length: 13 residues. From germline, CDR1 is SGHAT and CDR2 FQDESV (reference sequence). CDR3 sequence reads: CASSSAPNQPQHF. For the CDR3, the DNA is TGTGCCAGCAGCTCAGCACCAAATCAGCCCCAGCATTTT.

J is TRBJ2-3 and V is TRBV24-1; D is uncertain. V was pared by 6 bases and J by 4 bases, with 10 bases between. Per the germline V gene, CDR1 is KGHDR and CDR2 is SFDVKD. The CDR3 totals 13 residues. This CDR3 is CATSRSDPDTQYF. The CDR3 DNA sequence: TGTGCCACCAGTAGGTCCGACCCAGATACGCAGTATTTT.

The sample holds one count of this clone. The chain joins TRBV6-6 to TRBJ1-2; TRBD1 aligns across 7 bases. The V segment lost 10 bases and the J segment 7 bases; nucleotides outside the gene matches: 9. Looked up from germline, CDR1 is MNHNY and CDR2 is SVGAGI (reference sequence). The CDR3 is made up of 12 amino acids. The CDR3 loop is CATRQGGVGYTF. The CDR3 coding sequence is TGTGCCACCAGACAGGGAGGCGTTGGCTACACCTTC.

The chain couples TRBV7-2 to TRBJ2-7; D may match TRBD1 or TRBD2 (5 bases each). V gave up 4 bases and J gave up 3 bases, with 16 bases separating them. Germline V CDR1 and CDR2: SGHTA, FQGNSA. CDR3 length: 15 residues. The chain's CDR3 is CASSSASWGNYEQYF. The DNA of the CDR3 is TGTGCCAGCAGCTCTGCTAGCTGGGGGAACTACGAGCAGTACTTC.

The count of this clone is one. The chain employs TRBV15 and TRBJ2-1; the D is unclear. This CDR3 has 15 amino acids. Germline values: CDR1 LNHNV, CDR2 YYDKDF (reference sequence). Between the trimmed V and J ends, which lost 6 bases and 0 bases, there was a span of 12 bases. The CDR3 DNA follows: TGTGCCACCAGTTTACAGCTCGGCTCCTACAATGAGCAGTTCTTC. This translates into CATSLQLGSYNEQFF.

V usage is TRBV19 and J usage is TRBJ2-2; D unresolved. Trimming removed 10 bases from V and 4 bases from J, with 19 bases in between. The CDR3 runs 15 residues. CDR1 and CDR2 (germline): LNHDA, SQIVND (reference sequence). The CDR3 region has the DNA TGTGCCACCAATTCGGGTGGGGTCCTCACCGGGGAGCTGTTTTTT. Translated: CATNSGGVLTGELFF.

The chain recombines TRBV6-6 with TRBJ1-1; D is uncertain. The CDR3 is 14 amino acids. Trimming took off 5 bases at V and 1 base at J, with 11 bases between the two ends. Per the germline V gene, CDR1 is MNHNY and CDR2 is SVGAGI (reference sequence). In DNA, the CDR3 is TGTGCCAGCAGTCCCCGGGGAGGGAACACTGAAGCTTTCTTT. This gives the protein CASSPRGGNTEAFF.

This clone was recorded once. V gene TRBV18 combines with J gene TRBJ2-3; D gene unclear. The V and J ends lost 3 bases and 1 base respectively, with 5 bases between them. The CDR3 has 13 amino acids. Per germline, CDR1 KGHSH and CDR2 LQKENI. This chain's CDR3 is CASSPGRTDTQYF. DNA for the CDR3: TGTGCCAGCTCACCCGGGCGCACAGATACGCAGTATTTT. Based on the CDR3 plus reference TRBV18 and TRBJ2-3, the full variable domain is NAGVMQNPRHLVRRRGQEARLRCSPMKGHSHVYWYRQLPEEGLKFMVYLQKENIIDESGMPKERFSAEFPKEGPSILRIQQVVRGDSAAYFCASSPGRTDTQYFGPGTRLTVL.

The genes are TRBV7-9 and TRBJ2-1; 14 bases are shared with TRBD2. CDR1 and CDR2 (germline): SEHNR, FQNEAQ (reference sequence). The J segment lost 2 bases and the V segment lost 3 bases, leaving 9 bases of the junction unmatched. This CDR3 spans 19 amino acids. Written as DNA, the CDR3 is TGTGCCAGCAGCTTCTCGTCGACTAGCGGGAGGGTGGCCTACAATGAGCAGTTCTTC. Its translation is CASSFSSTSGRVAYNEQFF.

The CDR3: CASGDRAYEQYF. CDR3 DNA: TGTGCCAGTGGGGACAGGGCCTACGAGCAGTACTTC. J is TRBJ2-7 and V is TRBV12-3 or TRBV12-4; TRBD1 matches at 9 bases. Trimming took 9 bases from V and 2 from J; bases not matched to a gene: 2. CDR3 length equals 12 residues.

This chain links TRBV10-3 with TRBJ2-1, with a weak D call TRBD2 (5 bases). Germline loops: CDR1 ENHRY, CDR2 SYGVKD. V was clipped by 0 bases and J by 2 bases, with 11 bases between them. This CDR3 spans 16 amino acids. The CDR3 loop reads CAISESAGGTYNEQFF. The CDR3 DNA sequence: TGTGCCATCAGTGAGTCGGCGGGTGGAACCTACAATGAGCAGTTCTTC.

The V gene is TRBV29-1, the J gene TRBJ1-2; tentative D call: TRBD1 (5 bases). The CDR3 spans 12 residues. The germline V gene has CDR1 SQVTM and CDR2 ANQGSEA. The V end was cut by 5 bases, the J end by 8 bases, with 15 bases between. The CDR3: CSVTRDVEGYTF. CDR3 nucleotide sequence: TGCAGCGTTACAAGGGACGTAGAGGGCTACACCTTC.

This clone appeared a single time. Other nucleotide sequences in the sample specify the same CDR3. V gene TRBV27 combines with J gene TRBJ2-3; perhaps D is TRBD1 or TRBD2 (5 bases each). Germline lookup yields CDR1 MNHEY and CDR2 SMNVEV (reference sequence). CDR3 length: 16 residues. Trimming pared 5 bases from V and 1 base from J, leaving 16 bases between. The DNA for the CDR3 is TGTGCCAGCAGTCCCGGGACGGCCACTGGCACAGATACGCAGTATTTT. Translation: CASSPGTATGTDTQYF.

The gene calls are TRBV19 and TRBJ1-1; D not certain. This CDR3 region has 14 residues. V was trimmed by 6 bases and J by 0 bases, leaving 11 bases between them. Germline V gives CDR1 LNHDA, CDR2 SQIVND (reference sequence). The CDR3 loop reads CASRSAGVNTEAFF. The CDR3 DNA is TGTGCCAGTAGATCGGCGGGAGTGAACACTGAAGCTTTCTTT.

The CDR3 reads CASSLRDRGSGEQYF. CDR3 in DNA: TGTGCCAGCAGCTTAAGGGACAGGGGGTCAGGCGAGCAGTACTTC. V is TRBV13 and J is TRBJ2-7; 11 bases match TRBD1. The CDR3 length is 15 residues. Losses at the gene ends were 2 bases for V and 6 bases for J; bases not matched to a gene: 6. Looked up from germline, CDR1 is PRHDT and CDR2 is FYEKMQ (reference sequence).

The CDR3 sequence is CASSQEGTGGEQFF. CDR3 nucleotide sequence: TGTGCCAGCAGCCAAGAAGGTACCGGTGGTGAGCAGTTCTTC. This chain connects TRBV3-1 (or the pseudogene TRBV3-2) to TRBJ2-1; D gene uncertain. This CDR3 contains 14 residues. The V gene lost 0 bases and the J gene lost 9 bases, with 12 bases spanning the gap. Germline V gene sequence: CDR1 LGHDT, CDR2 YNNKEL (reference sequence).

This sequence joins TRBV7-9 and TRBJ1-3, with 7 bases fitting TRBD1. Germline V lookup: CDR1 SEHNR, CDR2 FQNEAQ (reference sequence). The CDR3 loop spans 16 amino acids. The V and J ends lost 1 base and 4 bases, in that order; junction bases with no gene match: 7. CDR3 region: CASSLGPDRFGNTIYF. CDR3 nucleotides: TGTGCCAGCAGCTTAGGGCCGGACAGGTTCGGAAACACCATATATTTT.